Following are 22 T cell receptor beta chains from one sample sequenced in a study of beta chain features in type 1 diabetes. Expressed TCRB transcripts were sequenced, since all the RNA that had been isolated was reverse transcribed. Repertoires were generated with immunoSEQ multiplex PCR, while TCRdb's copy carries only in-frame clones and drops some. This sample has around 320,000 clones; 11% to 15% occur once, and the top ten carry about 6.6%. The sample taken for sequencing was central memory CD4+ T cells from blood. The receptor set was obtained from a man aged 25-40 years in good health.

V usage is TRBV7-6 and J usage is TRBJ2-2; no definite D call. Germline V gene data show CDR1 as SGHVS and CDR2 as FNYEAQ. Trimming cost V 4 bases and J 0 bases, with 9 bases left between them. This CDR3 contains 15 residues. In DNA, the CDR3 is TGTGCCAGCAGCTCCAACGACCCGAACACCGGGGAGCTGTTTTTT. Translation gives CASSSNDPNTGELFF.

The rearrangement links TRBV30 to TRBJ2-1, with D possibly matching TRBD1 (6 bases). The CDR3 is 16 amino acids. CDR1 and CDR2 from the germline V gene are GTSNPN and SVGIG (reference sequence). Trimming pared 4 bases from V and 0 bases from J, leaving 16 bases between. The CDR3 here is CAWTGDYSSSYNEQFF. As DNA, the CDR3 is TGTGCCTGGACAGGGGATTACTCCAGCTCCTACAATGAGCAGTTCTTC.

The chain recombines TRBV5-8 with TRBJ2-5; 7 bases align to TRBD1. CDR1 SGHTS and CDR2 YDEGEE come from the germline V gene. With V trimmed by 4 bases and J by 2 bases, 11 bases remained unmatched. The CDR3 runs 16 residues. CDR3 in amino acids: CASSPFPGTVQETQYF. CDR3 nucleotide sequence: TGTGCCAGCAGCCCATTCCCTGGGACAGTACAAGAGACCCAGTACTTC.

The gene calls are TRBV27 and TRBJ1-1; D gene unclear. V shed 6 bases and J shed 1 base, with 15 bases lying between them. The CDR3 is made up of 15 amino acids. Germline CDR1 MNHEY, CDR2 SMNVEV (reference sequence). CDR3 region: CASSRKPRQNTEAFF. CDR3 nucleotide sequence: TGTGCCAGCAGCCGAAAGCCTAGACAGAACACTGAAGCTTTCTTT.

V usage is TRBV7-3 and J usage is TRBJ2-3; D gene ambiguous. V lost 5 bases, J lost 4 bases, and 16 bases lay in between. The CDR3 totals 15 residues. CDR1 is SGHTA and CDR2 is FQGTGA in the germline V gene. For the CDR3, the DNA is TGTGCCAGCAGCCGGCTGGGTCATACCGCAGATACGCAGTATTTT. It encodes CASSRLGHTADTQYF.

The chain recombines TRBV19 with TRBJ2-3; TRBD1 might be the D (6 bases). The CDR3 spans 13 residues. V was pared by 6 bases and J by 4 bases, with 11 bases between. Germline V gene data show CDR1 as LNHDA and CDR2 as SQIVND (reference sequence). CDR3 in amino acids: CASRGAGPDTQYF. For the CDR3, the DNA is TGTGCCAGTAGGGGGGCGGGCCCAGATACGCAGTATTTT.

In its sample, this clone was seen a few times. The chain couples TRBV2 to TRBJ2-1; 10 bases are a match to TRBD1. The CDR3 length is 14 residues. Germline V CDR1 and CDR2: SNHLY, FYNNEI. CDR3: CAGRGTGEGNEQFF. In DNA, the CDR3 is TGTGCTGGACGCGGGACAGGGGAGGGGAATGAGCAGTTCTTC.

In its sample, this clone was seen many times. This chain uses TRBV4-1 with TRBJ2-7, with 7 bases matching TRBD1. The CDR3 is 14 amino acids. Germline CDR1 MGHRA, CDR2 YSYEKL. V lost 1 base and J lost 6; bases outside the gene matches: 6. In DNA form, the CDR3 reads TGCGCCAGCAGCCAAGCGACAGGGACCGCCGAGCAGTACTTC. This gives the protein CASSQATGTAEQYF.

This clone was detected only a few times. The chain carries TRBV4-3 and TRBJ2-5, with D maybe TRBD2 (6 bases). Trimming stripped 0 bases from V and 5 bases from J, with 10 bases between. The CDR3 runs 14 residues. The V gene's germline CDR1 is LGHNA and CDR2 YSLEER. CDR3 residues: CASSQEGGPETQYF. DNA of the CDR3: TGCGCCAGCAGCCAAGAGGGGGGACCGGAGACCCAGTACTTC.

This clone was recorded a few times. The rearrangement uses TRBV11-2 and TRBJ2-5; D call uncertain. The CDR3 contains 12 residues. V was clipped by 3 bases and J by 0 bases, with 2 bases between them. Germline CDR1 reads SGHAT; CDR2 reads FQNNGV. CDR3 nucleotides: TGTGCCAGCAGCTTTAACCAAGAGACCCAGTACTTC. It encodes CASSFNQETQYF.

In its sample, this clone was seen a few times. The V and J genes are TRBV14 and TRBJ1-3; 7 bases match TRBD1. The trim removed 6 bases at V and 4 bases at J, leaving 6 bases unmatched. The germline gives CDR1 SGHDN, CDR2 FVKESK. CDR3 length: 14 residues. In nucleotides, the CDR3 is TGTGCCAGCAGACATCCGGGACAGGGAAACACCATATATTTT. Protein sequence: CASRHPGQGNTIYF.

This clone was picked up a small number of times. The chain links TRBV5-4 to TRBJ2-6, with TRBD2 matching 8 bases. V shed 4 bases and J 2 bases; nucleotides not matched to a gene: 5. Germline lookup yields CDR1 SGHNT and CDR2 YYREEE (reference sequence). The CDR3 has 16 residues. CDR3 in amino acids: CASSPGRGTGANVLTF. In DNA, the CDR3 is TGTGCCAGCAGCCCCGGGAGGGGCACTGGGGCCAACGTCCTGACTTTC.

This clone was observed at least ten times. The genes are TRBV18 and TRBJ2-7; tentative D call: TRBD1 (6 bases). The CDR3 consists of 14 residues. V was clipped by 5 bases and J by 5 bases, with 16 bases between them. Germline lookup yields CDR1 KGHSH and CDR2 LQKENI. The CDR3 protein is CASSNRQGSDEQYV. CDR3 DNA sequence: TGTGCCAGCTCAAACCGGCAGGGGAGCGACGAGCAGTACGTC.

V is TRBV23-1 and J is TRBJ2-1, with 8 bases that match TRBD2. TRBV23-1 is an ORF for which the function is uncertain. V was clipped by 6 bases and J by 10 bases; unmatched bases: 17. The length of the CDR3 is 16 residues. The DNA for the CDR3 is TGCGCCAGCAGCCAGGGATCCGGGACTAGAAATTGGGAGCAGTTCTTC. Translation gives CASSQGSGTRNWEQFF.

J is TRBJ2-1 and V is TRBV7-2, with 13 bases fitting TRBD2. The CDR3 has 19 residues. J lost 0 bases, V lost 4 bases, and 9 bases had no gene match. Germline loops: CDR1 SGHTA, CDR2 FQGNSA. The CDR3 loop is CASSSQMTSGGSSYNEQFF. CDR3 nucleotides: TGTGCCAGCAGCTCCCAGATGACTAGCGGGGGGAGCTCCTACAATGAGCAGTTCTTC.

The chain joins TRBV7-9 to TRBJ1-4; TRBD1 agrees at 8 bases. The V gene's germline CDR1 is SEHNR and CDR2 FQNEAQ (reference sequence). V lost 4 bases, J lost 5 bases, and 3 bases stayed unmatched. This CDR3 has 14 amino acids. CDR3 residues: CASSYGQGNEKLFF. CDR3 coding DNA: TGTGCCAGCAGCTACGGACAGGGAAATGAAAAACTGTTTTTT.

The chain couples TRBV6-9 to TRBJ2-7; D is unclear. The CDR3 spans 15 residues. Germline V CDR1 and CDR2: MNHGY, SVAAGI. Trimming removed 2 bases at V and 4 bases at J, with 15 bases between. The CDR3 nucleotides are TGTGCCAGCAGTTATATCGGTAGGGTGATTTACGAGCAGTACGTC. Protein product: CASSYIGRVIYEQYV.

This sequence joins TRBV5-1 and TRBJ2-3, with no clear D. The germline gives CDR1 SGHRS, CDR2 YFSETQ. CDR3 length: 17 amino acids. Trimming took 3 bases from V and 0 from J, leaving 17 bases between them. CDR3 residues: CASSWRTLSTSTDTQYF. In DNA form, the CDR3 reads TGCGCCAGCAGCTGGAGAACGTTGTCTACTAGCACAGATACGCAGTATTTT.

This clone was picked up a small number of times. CDR3 nucleotide sequence: TGTGCTAGTGGTCCCCCGGAGGGGGCGGTTATCTATGGCTACACCTTC. Translation gives CASGPPEGAVIYGYTF. V is TRBV12-5 and J is TRBJ1-2; 7 positions agree with TRBD1. The V and J ends lost 5 bases and 4 bases, in that order; junction bases with no gene match: 13. The CDR3 runs to 16 residues. Per germline, CDR1 LGHNT and CDR2 FRNRAP.

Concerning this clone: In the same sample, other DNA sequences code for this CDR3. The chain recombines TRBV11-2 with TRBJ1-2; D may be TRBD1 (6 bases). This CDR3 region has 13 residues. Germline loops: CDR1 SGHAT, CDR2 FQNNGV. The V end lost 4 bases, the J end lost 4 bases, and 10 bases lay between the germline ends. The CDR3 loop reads CASSSTGPYGYTF. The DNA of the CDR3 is TGTGCCAGCAGCTCCACAGGGCCCTATGGCTACACCTTC.

In DNA form, the CDR3 reads TGTGCCAGCAGCTTGGCTAGCGCCCGAACCAAAAACATTCAGTACTTC. It yields the protein CASSLASARTKNIQYF. The chain joins TRBV5-4 to TRBJ2-4; a weak D match, TRBD2 (6 bases). The germline V and J ends were trimmed by 0 bases and 2 bases, with 12 bases remaining between them. This CDR3 has 16 residues. The germline gives CDR1 SGHNT, CDR2 YYREEE (reference sequence).

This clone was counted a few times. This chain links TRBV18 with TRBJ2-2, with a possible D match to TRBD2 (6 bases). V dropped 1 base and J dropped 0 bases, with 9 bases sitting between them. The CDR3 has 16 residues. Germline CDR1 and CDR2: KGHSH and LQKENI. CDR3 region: CASSPQRATNTGELFF. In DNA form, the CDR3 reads TGTGCCAGCTCACCACAGCGGGCCACGAACACCGGGGAGCTGTTTTTT.